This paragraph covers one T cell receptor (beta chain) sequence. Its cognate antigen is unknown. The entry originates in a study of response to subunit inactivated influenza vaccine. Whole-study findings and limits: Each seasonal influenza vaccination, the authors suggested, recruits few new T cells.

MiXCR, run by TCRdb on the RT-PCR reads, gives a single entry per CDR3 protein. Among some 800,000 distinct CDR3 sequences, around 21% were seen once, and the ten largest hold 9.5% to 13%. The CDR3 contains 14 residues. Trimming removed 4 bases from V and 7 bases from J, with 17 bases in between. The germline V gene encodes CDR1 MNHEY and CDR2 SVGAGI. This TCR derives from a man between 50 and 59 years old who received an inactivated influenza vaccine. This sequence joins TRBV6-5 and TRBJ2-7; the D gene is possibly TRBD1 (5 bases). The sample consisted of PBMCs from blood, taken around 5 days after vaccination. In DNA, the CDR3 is TGTGCCAGCAGTTTATCTTGGGGCCCCGAGGAGCAGTACTTC. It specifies CASSLSWGPEEQYF.